These 21 T cell receptor beta chains share one sample of origin, sequenced in a study of blood T cell repertoires in COVID-19. Profiled with immunoSEQ multiplex PCR; TCRdb holds only in-frame clones, not every one. This table has over 100,000 clones, 90% appearing once. Source material: peripheral blood. These receptor sequences come from a human donor in a cohort sampled during active COVID-19.

The chain couples TRBV3-1 (or the pseudogene TRBV3-2) to TRBJ2-7; the match to TRBD1 covers 7 bases. CDR3 size: 14 residues. Germline V lookup: CDR1 LGHDT, CDR2 YNNKEL (reference sequence). The J segment lost 7 bases and the V segment lost 1 base, leaving 7 bases of the junction unmatched. The CDR3 region is CASSQVDRVGEQYF. In DNA, the CDR3 is TGTGCCAGCAGCCAAGTTGACAGGGTGGGGGAGCAGTACTTC.

V is TRBV2 and J is TRBJ2-7, with D tentatively TRBD1 (6 bases). Germline values: CDR1 SNHLY, CDR2 FYNNEI. With 8 bases removed from V and 2 bases from J, the gap between germline ends came to 13 bases. This CDR3 is built from 13 residues. The CDR3 spells CASVRTVAYEQYF. The CDR3 coding sequence is TGTGCCAGCGTCCGGACAGTGGCCTACGAGCAGTACTTC.

The CDR3 sequence is CASSYIRGHEQFF. CDR3 nucleotides: TGTGCCAGCAGTTACATAAGGGGGCATGAGCAGTTCTTC. The chain uses TRBV6-5 and TRBJ2-1; 7 bases line up with TRBD1. The trim removed 2 bases at V and 8 bases at J, leaving 3 bases unmatched. Germline V gives CDR1 MNHEY, CDR2 SVGAGI. This CDR3 has 13 residues.

V gene TRBV28 combines with J gene TRBJ1-1, with a tentative D call TRBD1 (6 bases). The CDR3 totals 15 residues. V lost 3 bases, J lost 2 bases, and 13 bases lay in between. Looked up from germline, CDR1 is MDHEN and CDR2 is SYDVKM. The CDR3 DNA reads TGTGCCAGCAGTTTGAGTAGGGGGTTAAACACTGAAGCTTTCTTT. Translated: CASSLSRGLNTEAFF.

V is TRBV18 and J is TRBJ2-7; D gene ambiguous. The CDR3 runs 16 residues. V was trimmed by 2 bases and J by 4 bases, leaving 18 bases between them. The germline V gene has CDR1 KGHSH and CDR2 LQKENI. The CDR3 DNA reads as TGTGCCAGCTCACCAATCCACAGCCCGTCGGATTACGAGCAGTACTTC. It translates to CASSPIHSPSDYEQYF.

The J gene is TRBJ1-5, the V gene TRBV28; D might be TRBD1 (6 bases). The CDR3 covers 16 residues. V gave up 7 bases and J gave up 2 bases, with 18 bases separating them. Germline lookup yields CDR1 MDHEN and CDR2 SYDVKM. CDR3 protein: CASTHPQGQGNQPQHF. CDR3 bases: TGTGCCAGCACCCACCCCCAGGGGCAGGGCAATCAGCCCCAGCATTTT.

The chain carries TRBV12-3 or TRBV12-4 and TRBJ1-5, with D possibly being TRBD1 (6 bases). The CDR3 loop spans 13 amino acids. The germline V and J ends were trimmed by 6 bases and 6 bases, with 12 bases remaining between them. DNA of the CDR3: TGTGCCAGCAGGGGGGTAGGGGGTCAGCCCCAGCATTTT. This codes for CASRGVGGQPQHF.

The chain employs TRBV7-2 and TRBJ2-3; TRBD2 might be the D (5 bases). The germline V gene has CDR1 SGHTA and CDR2 FQGNSA. CDR3 length: 14 residues. V lost 11 bases and J lost 0, with 15 bases in between. The CDR3 nucleotides are TGTGCCCTCGGCGGAGGCCCAAGCACAGATACGCAGTATTTT. Residues: CALGGGPSTDTQYF.

This chain uses TRBV15 with TRBJ2-2, with 9 bases that match TRBD1. The CDR3 contains 20 residues. The germline gives CDR1 LNHNV, CDR2 YYDKDF (reference sequence). V was pared by 0 bases and J by 4 bases, with 15 bases of the junction left unmatched. The CDR3 reads CATSREDWEFWGQGTGELFF. For the CDR3, the DNA is TGTGCCACCAGCAGAGAAGATTGGGAATTTTGGGGACAGGGCACCGGGGAGCTGTTTTTT.

The V and J genes are TRBV7-9 and TRBJ2-3, with 8 nucleotides matching TRBD2. This CDR3 is 15 amino acids long. Germline CDR1 SEHNR, CDR2 FQNEAQ (reference sequence). Unmatched junction bases numbered 7, after V lost 4 bases and J lost 4 bases. The CDR3 reads CASSSGTSWADTQYF. In nucleotides, the CDR3 is TGTGCCAGCAGCTCCGGGACTAGTTGGGCAGATACGCAGTATTTT.

The V call is TRBV10-3, the J call TRBJ2-1, with TRBD2 matching 16 bases. The germline V gene encodes CDR1 ENHRY and CDR2 SYGVKD. V shed 5 bases and J 9 bases; nucleotides not matched to a gene: 7. The CDR3 totals 16 residues. The CDR3 sequence: CAISTGTSGRVGEQFF. The CDR3 DNA is TGTGCCATCAGTACCGGGACTAGCGGGAGGGTGGGTGAGCAGTTCTTC.

The chain recombines TRBV5-1 with TRBJ1-3; 10 bases are shared with TRBD1. The V gene's germline CDR1 is SGHRS and CDR2 YFSETQ. V shed 4 bases, J shed 4 bases, and the junction held 5 bases outside the gene matches. The CDR3 consists of 15 residues. CDR3 protein: CASSPGQGTGNTIYF. The CDR3, as DNA: TGCGCCAGCAGCCCGGGACAGGGGACGGGAAACACCATATATTTT.

The V gene is TRBV12-3 or TRBV12-4, the J gene TRBJ2-7, with 8 bases matching TRBD1. CDR3 length: 13 amino acids. The J segment lost 1 base and the V segment lost 7 bases, leaving 3 bases of the junction unmatched. The CDR3 loop is CASTRTGSYEQYF. The CDR3 nucleotides are TGTGCCAGCACCCGGACAGGGTCCTACGAGCAGTACTTC.

This rearrangement joins TRBV7-9 to TRBJ2-5; perhaps TRBD2 as D (5 bases). The CDR3 has 11 amino acids. V lost 8 bases and J lost 2, with 6 bases in between. Germline V CDR1 and CDR2: SEHNR, FQNEAQ (reference sequence). The CDR3 loop is CASGRQETQYF. For the CDR3, the DNA is TGTGCCAGCGGGAGACAAGAGACCCAGTACTTC.

This clone appeared a single time. The chain links TRBV5-4 to TRBJ2-1; 9 bases fit TRBD2. The CDR3 contains 12 residues. V gave up 4 bases and J gave up 10 bases; unmatched junction bases: 3. The germline gives CDR1 SGHNT, CDR2 YYREEE (reference sequence). CDR3: CASSQSGREQFF. CDR3 nucleotide sequence: TGTGCCAGCAGCCAGAGCGGGAGGGAGCAGTTCTTC.

This chain connects TRBV27 to TRBJ2-7, with D possibly TRBD2 on 5 matching bases. Germline-derived CDR1 and CDR2 are MNHEY and SMNVEV (reference sequence). The CDR3 length is 14 residues. Trimming took 9 bases from V and 5 from J, leaving 20 bases between them. CDR3 amino acids: CASAAFGRRDEQYF. The CDR3 nucleotides read TGTGCCAGTGCCGCGTTCGGTCGGCGGGACGAGCAGTACTTC.

This chain joins TRBV5-1 and TRBJ2-3; 7 bases match TRBD2. This CDR3 comprises 14 residues. V gave up 3 bases and J gave up 4 bases; unmatched junction bases: 5. The germline CDR1 and CDR2 sequences are SGHRS and YFSETQ. The CDR3 bases are TGCGCCAGCAGCTCGGGACTATCACCAGATACGCAGTATTTT. It codes for CASSSGLSPDTQYF.

V is TRBV18 and J is TRBJ1-2; a possible D gene is TRBD1 (5 bases). This CDR3 contains 15 residues. The germline V gene encodes CDR1 KGHSH and CDR2 LQKENI. The V end lost 3 bases, the J end lost 3 bases, and 14 bases lay between the germline ends. CDR3: CASSPTGGSDYGYTF. In DNA form, the CDR3 reads TGTGCCAGCTCACCGACCGGGGGATCGGACTATGGCTACACCTTC.

This clone was picked up a small number of times. The chain recombines TRBV6-6 with TRBJ1-3; D is ambiguous. Trimming took 6 bases from V and 0 from J, leaving 6 bases between them. This CDR3 spans 13 amino acids. The germline gives CDR1 MNHNY, CDR2 SVGAGI (reference sequence). CDR3 protein: CASSQASGNTIYF. DNA of the CDR3: TGTGCCAGCAGCCAAGCCTCTGGAAACACCATATATTTT.

The chain is built from TRBV21-1 and TRBJ1-1; the table's D call, TRBD1, was not checked against the DNA. TRBV21-1 is a recognized pseudogene. The CDR3 has 14 amino acids. The CDR3 spells CASSKEVRATEAFF. The CDR3 DNA sequence: TGTGCCAGCAGCAAAGAGGTCAGGGCCACTGAAGCTTTCTTT.

The V call is TRBV3-1 (or the pseudogene TRBV3-2), the J call TRBJ1-2, with D tentatively TRBD1 (5 bases). The CDR3 runs 14 residues. The germline V and J ends were trimmed by 2 bases and 4 bases, with 11 bases remaining between them. CDR1 is LGHDT, CDR2 YNNKEL, per germline (reference sequence). The CDR3 sequence is CASSQTGLFYGYTF. DNA for the CDR3: TGTGCCAGCAGCCAAACGGGACTCTTCTATGGCTACACCTTC.